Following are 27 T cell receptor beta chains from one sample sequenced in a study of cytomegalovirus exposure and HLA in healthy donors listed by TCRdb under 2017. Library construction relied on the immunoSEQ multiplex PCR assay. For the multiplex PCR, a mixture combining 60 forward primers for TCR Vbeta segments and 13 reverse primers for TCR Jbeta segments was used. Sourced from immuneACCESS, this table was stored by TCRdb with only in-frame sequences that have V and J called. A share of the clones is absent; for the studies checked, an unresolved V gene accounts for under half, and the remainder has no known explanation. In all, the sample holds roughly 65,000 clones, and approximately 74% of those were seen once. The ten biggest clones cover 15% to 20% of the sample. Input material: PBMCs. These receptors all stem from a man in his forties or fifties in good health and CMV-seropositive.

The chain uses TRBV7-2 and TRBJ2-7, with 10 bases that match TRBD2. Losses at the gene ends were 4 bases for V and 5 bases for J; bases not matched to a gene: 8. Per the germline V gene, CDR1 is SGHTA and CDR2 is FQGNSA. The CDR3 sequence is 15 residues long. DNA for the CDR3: TGTGCCAGCAGCTCGAGAGCGGGGGGGTCGGACGAGCAGTACTTC. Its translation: CASSSRAGGSDEQYF.

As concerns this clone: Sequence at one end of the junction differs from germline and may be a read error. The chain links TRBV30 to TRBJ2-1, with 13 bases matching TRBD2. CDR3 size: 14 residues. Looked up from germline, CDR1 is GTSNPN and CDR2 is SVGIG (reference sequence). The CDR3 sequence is CAGRTSGGIERQFF. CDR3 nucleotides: TGTGCCGGGAGGACTAGCGGGGGCATCGAACGTCAGTTCTTC.

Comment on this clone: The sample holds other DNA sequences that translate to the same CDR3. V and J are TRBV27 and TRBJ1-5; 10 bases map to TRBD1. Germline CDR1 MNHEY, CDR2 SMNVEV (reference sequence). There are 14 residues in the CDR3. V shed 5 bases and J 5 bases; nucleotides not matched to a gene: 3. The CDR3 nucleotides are TGTGCCAGCAGTATCGGGACAGGGGATCAGCCCCAGCATTTT. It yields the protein CASSIGTGDQPQHF.

The CDR3 DNA reads as TGTGCCTGGAGTGTTTGGACAGGATACTACGAGCAGTACTTC. Protein product: CAWSVWTGYYEQYF. V is TRBV30 and J is TRBJ2-7, with TRBD1 identical over 7 bases. CDR3 length: 14 residues. V trimming: 0 bases; J trimming: 3 bases; junction bases outside the gene matches: 5. Per germline, CDR1 GTSNPN and CDR2 SVGIG (reference sequence).

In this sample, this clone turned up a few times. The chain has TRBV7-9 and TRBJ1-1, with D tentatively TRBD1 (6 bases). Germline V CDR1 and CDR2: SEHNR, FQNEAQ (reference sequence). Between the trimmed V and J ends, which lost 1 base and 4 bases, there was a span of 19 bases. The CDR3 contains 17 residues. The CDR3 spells CASSLGGRGGVGTEAFF. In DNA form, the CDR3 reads TGTGCCAGCAGCTTAGGTGGTCGAGGGGGAGTCGGCACTGAAGCTTTCTTT.

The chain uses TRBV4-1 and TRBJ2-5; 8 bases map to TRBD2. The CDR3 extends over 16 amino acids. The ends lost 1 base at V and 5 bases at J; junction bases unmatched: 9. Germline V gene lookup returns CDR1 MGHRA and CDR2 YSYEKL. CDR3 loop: CASSQGVAGGMETQYF. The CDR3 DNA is TGCGCCAGCAGCCAAGGCGTGGCGGGGGGAATGGAGACCCAGTACTTC.

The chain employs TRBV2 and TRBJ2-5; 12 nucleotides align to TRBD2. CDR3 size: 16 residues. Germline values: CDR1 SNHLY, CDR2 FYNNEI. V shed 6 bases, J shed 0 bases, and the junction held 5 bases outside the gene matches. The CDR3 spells CASSQTSGGYQETQYF. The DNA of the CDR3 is TGTGCCAGCAGCCAAACTAGCGGGGGGTACCAAGAGACCCAGTACTTC.

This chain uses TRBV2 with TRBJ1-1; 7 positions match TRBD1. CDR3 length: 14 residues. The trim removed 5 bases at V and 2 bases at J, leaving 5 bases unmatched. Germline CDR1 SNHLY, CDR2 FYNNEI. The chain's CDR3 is CASSRTGLNTEAFF. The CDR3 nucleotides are TGTGCCAGCAGTCGGACAGGCCTCAACACTGAAGCTTTCTTT.

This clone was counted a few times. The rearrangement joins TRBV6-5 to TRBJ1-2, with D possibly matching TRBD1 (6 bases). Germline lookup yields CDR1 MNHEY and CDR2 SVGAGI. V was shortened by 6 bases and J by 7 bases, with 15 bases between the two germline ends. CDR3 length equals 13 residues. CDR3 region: CASRPDSIGGYTF. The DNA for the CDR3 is TGTGCCAGCAGGCCGGACAGTATTGGTGGCTACACCTTC.

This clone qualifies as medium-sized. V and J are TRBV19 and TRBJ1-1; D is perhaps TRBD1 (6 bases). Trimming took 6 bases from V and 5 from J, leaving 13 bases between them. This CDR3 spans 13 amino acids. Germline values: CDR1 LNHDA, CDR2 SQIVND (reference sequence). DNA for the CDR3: TGTGCCAGTAGCGAGACAGGACGTACTGAAGCTTTCTTT. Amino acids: CASSETGRTEAFF.

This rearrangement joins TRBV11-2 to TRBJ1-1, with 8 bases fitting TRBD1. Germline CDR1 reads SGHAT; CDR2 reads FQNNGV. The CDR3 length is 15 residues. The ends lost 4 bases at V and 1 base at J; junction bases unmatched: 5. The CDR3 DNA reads TGTGCCAGCAGCTACGACAGGGGTGGGAACACTGAAGCTTTCTTT. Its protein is CASSYDRGGNTEAFF.

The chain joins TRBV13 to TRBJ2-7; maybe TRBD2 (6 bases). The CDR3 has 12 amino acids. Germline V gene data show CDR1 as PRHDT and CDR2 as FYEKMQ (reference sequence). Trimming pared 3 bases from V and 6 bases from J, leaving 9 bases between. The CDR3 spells CASSFSSVEQYF. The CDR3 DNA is TGTGCCAGCAGCTTCTCTAGCGTCGAGCAGTACTTC.

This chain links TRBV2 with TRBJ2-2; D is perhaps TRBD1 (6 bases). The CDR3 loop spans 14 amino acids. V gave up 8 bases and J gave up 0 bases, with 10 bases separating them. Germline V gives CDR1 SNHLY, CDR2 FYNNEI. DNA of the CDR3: TGTGCCAGCCGTCGGACAGCGAACACCGGGGAGCTGTTTTTT. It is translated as CASRRTANTGELFF.

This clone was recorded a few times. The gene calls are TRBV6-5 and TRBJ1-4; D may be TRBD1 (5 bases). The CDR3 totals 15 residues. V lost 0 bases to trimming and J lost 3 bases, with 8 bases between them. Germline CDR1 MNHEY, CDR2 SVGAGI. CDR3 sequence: CASSYSQGSNEKLFF. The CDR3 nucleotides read TGTGCCAGCAGTTACTCGCAGGGCTCTAATGAAAAACTGTTTTTT.

The CDR3 DNA sequence: TGTGCCAGCAGCCAAGAACGGGGGAGAGTCAATGAGCAGTTCTTC. Protein product: CASSQERGRVNEQFF. This chain connects TRBV4-2 to TRBJ2-1; D is possibly TRBD2 (6 bases). Trimming removed 0 bases at V and 6 bases at J, with 12 bases between. CDR1 and CDR2 (germline): LGHNA, YNFKEQ. The CDR3 has 15 amino acids.

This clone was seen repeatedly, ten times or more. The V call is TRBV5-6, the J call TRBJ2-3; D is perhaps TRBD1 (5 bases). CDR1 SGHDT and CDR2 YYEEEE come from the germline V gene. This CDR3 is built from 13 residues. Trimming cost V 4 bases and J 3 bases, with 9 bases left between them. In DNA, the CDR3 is TGTGCCAGCAGCGCCCAGGGAACAGATACGCAGTATTTT. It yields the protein CASSAQGTDTQYF.

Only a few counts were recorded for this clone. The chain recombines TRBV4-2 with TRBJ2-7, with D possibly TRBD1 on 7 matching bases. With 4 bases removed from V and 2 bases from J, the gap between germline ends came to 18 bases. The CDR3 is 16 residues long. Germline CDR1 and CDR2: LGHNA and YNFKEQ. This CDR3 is CASSPEGFQGAYEQYF. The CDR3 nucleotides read TGTGCCAGCAGCCCGGAGGGATTCCAGGGGGCCTACGAGCAGTACTTC.

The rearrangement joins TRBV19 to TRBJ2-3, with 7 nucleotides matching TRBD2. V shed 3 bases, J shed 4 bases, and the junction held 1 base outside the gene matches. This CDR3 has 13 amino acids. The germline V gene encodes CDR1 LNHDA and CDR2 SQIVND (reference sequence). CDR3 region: CASSIGGADTQYF. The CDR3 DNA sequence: TGTGCCAGTAGTATTGGGGGGGCAGATACGCAGTATTTT.

The CDR3: CASSQDLAGSGANVLTF. For the CDR3, the DNA is TGCGCCAGCAGCCAAGATTTGGCGGGCTCTGGGGCCAACGTCCTGACTTTC. V is TRBV4-1 and J is TRBJ2-6; the D gene is possibly TRBD2 (5 bases). This CDR3 contains 17 residues. Germline V gene data show CDR1 as MGHRA and CDR2 as YSYEKL. Trimming removed 0 bases at V and 0 bases at J, with 9 bases between.

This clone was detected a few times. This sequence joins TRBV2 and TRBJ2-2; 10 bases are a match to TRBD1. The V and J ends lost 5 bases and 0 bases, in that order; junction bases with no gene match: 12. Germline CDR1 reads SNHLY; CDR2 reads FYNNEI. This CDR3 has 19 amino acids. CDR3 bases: TGTGCCAGCAGTTCCCGACAGGGGGCTTTTTCGGCGAACACCGGGGAGCTGTTTTTT. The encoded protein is CASSSRQGAFSANTGELFF. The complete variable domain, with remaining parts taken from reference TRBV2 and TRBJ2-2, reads EPEVTQTPSHQVTQMGQEVILRCVPISNHLYFYWYRQILGQKVEFLVSFYNNEISEKSEIFDDQFSVERPDGSNFTLKIRSTKLEDSAMYFCASSSRQGAFSANTGELFFGEGSRLTVL.

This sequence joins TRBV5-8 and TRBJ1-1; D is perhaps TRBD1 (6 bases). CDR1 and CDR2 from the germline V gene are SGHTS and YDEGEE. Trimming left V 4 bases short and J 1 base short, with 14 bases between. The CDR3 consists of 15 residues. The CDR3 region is CASSAEQGTNTEAFF. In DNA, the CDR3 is TGTGCCAGCAGCGCGGAACAGGGCACGAACACTGAAGCTTTCTTT.

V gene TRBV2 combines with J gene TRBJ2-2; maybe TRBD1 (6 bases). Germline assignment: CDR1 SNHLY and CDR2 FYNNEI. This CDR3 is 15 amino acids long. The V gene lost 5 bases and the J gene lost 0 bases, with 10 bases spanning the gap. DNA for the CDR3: TGTGCCAGCAGTATCGACAGGCCGAACACCGGGGAGCTGTTTTTT. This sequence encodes CASSIDRPNTGELFF.

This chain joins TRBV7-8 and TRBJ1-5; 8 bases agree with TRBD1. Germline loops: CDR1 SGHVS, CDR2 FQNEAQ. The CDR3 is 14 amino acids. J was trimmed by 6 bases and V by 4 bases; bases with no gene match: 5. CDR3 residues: CASSSDRDSQPQHF. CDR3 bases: TGTGCCAGCAGCTCGGACAGGGATAGTCAGCCCCAGCATTTT.

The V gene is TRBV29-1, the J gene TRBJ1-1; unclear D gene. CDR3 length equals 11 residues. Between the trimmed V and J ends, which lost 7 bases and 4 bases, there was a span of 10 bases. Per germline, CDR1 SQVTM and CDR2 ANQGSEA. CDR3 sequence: CSATRGTEAFF. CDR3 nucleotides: TGCAGCGCCACCCGGGGCACTGAAGCTTTCTTT.

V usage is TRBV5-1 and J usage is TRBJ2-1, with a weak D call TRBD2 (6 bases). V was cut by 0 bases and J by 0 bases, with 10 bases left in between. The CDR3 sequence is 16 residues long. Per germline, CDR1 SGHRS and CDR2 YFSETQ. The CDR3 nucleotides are TGCGCCAGCAGCTTGGTCGGGAGTAACTCCTACAATGAGCAGTTCTTC. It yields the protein CASSLVGSNSYNEQFF.

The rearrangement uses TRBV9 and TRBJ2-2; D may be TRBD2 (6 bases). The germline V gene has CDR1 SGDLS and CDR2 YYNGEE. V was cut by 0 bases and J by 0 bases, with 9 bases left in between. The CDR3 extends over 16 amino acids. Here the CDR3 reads CASSVVAGTNTGELFF. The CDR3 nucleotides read TGTGCCAGCAGCGTAGTGGCGGGAACGAACACCGGGGAGCTGTTTTTT.

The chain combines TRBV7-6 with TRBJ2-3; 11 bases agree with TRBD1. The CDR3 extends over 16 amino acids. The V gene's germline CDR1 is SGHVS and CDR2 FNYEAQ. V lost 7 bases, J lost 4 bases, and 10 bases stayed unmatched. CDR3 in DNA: TGTGCCAGCATCCGGACAGGGGGCGGAACAGCAGATACGCAGTATTTT. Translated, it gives CASIRTGGGTADTQYF.